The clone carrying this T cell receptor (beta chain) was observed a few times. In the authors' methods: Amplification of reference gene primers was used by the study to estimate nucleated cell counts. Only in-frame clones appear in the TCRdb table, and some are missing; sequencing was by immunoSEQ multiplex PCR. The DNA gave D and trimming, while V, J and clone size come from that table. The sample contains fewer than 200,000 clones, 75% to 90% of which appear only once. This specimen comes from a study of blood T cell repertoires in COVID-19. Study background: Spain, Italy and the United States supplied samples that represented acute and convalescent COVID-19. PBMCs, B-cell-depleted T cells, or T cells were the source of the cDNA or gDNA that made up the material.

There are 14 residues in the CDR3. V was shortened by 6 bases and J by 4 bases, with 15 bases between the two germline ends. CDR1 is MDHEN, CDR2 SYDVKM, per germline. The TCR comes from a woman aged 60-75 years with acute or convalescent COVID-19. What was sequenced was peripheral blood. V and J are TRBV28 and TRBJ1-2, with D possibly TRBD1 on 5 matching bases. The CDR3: CASSQQARIYGYTF. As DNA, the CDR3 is TGTGCCAGCAGCCAACAGGCGAGAATCTATGGCTACACCTTC.